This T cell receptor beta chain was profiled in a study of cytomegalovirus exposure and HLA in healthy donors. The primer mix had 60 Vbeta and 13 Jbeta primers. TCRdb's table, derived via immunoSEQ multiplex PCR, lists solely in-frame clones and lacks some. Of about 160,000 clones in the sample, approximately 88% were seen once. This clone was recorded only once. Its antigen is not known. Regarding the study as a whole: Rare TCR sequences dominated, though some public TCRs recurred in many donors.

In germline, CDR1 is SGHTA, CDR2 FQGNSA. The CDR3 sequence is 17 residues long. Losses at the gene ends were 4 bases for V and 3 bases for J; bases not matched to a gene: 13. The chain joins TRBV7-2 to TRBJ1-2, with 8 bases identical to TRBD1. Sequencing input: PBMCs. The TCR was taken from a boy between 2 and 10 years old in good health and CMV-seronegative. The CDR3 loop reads CASSSGQGVNVYYGYTF. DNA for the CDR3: TGTGCCAGCAGCTCCGGACAGGGAGTCAACGTGTACTATGGCTACACCTTC.